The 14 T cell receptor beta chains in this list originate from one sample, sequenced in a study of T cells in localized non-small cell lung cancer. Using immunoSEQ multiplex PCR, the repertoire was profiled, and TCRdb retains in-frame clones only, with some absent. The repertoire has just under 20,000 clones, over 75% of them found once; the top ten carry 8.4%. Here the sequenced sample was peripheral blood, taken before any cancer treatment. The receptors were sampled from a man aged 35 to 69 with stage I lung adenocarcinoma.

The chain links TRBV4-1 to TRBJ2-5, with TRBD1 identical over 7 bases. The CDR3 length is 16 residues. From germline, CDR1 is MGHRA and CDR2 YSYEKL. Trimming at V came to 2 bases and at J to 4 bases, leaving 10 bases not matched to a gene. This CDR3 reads CASSQPDRPGLETQYF. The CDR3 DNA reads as TGCGCCAGCAGCCAACCGGACAGGCCGGGTTTAGAGACCCAGTACTTC.

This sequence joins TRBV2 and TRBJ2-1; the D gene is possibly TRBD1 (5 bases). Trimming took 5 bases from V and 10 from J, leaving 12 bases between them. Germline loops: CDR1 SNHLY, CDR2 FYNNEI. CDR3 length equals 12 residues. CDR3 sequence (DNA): TGTGCCAGCAGTACGCAGGGTCTCGAGCAGTTCTTC. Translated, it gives CASSTQGLEQFF.

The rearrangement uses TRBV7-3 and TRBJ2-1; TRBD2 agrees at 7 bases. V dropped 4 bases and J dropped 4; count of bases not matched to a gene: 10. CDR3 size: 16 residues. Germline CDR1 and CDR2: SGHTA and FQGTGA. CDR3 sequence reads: CASSSRAGPYYNEQFF. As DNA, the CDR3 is TGTGCCAGCAGCTCACGAGCGGGACCATATTACAATGAGCAGTTCTTC.

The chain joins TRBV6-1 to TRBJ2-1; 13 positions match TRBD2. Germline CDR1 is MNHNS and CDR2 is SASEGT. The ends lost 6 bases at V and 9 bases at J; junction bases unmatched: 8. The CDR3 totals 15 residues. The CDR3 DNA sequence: TGTGCCAGCAGAACCGGGACTAGCGGGATTGGTGAGCAGTTCTTC. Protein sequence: CASRTGTSGIGEQFF.

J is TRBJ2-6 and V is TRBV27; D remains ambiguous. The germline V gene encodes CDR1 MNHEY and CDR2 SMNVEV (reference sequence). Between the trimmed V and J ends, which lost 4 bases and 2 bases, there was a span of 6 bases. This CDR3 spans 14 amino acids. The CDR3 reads CASSSVAGANVLTF. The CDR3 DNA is TGTGCCAGCAGTTCCGTAGCTGGGGCCAACGTCCTGACTTTC.

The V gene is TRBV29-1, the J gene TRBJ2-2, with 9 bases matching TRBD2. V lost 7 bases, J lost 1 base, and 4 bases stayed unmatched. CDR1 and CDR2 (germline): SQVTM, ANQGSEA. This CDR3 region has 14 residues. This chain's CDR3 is CSAAGGVNTGELFF. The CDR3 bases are TGCAGCGCCGCGGGAGGGGTGAACACCGGGGAGCTGTTTTTT.

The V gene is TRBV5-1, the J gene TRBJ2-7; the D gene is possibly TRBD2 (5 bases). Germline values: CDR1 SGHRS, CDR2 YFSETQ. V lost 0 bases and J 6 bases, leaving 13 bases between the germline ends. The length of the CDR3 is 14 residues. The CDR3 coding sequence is TGCGCCAGCAGCTTGGGGAGGACCACGGGCGAGCAGTACTTC. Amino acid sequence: CASSLGRTTGEQYF.

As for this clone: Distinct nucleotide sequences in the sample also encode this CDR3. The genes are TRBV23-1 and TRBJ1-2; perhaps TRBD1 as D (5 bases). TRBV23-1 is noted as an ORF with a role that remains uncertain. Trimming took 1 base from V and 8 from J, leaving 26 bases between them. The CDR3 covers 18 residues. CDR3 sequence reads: CASSQLGDSRESVEGYTF. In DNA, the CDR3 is TGCGCCAGCAGTCAATTGGGGGATTCCAGAGAGTCAGTTGAGGGCTACACCTTC.

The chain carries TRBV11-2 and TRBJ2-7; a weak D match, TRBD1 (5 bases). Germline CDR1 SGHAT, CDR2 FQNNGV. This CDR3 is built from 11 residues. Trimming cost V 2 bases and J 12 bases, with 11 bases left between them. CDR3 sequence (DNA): TGTGCCAGCAGCTTAAGGGGTGTTCGGTACTTC. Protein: CASSLRGVRYF.

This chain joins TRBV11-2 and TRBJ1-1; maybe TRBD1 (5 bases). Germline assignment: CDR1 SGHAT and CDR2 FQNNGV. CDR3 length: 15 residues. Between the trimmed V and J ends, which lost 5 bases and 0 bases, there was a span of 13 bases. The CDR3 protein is CASSPRGWLNTEAFF. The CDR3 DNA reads TGTGCCAGCAGCCCCCGGGGGTGGTTGAACACTGAAGCTTTCTTT. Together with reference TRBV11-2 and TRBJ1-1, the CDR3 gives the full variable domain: EAGVAQSPRYKIIEKRQSVAFWCNPISGHATLYWYQQILGQGPKLLIQFQNNGVVDDSQLPKDRFSAERLKGVDSTLKIQPAKLEDSAVYLCASSPRGWLNTEAFFGQGTRLTVV.

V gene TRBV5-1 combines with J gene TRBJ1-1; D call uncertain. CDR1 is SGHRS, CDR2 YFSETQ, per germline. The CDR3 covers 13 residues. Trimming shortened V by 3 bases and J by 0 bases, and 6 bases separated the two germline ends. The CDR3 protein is CASSWGLNTEAFF. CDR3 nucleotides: TGCGCCAGCAGCTGGGGTCTGAACACTGAAGCTTTCTTT.

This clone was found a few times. The CDR3 sequence is CASSGAGVTEAFF. Written as DNA, the CDR3 is TGTGCCAGCAGCGGAGCGGGGGTAACTGAAGCTTTCTTT. The rearrangement uses TRBV7-9 and TRBJ1-1, with D perhaps TRBD1 (5 bases). V lost 5 bases and J lost 5, with 12 bases in between. This CDR3 has 13 amino acids. The germline gives CDR1 SEHNR, CDR2 FQNEAQ (reference sequence).

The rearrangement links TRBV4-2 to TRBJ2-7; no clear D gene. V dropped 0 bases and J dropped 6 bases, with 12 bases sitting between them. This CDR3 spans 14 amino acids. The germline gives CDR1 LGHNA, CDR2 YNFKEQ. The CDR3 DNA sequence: TGTGCCAGCAGCCAAGATGCCTGGAATACCGAGCAGTACTTC. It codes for CASSQDAWNTEQYF.

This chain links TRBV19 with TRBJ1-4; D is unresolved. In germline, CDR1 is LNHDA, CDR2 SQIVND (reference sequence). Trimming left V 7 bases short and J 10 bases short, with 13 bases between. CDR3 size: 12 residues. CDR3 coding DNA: TGTGCCAGTATCCAGGCTTGGATAAAACTGTTTTTT. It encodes CASIQAWIKLFF.